Below, one TCR beta chain is given with its context. Germline values: CDR1 GTSNPN, CDR2 SVGIG (reference sequence). The CDR3 sequence is 13 residues long. V dropped 4 bases and J dropped 5 bases, with 12 bases sitting between them. Source study methods: The authors estimated nucleated cell counts from reference gene primer amplification. Sequenced by immunoSEQ multiplex PCR; TCRdb stores in-frame clones only, minus some. V and J calls and clone size follow that table, whereas D and trimming were derived from the DNA. The table has around 94,000 clones, approximately 86% seen once. Seattle patients were enrolled during active infection and followed longitudinally. The data originate from a study of blood T cell repertoires in COVID-19. About the study: The samples span acute and convalescent COVID-19 from the United States, Italy and Spain.

The sequenced sample was peripheral blood. The clonotype originates from a woman in her fifties or sixties with COVID-19, enrolled during active disease. The chain combines TRBV30 with TRBJ1-5, with D possibly TRBD1 on 5 matching bases. CDR3: CAWTGSSDQPQHF. The CDR3 nucleotides read TGTGCCTGGACAGGGTCGAGTGATCAGCCCCAGCATTTT.